This T cell receptor beta chain comes out of a study of blood T cell repertoires in COVID-19. About the study: Samples came from the United States, Italy and Spain, spanning acute and convalescent COVID-19. Nucleic acid was either cDNA or gDNA, and it came from T cells, B-cell-depleted T cells, or PBMCs.

After removal of 5 bases from V and 8 bases from J, the junction contained 11 bases not matched to a gene. This CDR3 spans 15 amino acids. CDR1 and CDR2 from the germline V gene are LGHDT and YNNKEL (reference sequence). This clone was seen once. Profiling relied on immunoSEQ multiplex PCR, and the TCRdb table lists in-frame clones only, not all of them. The profile shows 250,000 to 300,000 clones, 65% to 85% of them singletons. Sequenced material: peripheral blood. This TCR derives from a man of 80 years or more with acute or convalescent COVID-19. The V gene is TRBV3-1 (or the pseudogene TRBV3-2), the J gene TRBJ1-4; TRBD1 agrees at 7 bases. CDR3 coding DNA: TGTGCCAGCAGCTCGGGACAGACTACAGGCGAAAAACTGTTTTTT. Its translation: CASSSGQTTGEKLFF.